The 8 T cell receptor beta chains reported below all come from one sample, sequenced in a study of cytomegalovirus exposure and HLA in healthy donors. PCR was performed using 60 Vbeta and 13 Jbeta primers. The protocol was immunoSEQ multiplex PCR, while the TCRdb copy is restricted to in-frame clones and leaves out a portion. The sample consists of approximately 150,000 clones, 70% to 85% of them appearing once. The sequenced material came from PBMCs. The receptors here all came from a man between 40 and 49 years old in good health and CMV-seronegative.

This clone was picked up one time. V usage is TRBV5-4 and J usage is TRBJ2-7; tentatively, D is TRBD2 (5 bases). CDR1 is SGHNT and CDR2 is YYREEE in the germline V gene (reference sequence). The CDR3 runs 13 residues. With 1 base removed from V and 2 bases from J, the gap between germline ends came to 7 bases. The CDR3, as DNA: TGTGCCAGCAGCTTGAGCGGAGCCTACGAGCAGTACTTC. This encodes CASSLSGAYEQYF.

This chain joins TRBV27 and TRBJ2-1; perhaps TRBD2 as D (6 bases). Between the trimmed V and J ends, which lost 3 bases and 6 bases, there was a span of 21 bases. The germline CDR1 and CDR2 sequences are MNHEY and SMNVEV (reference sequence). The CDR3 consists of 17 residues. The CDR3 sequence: CASSFAHRAGPFNEQFF. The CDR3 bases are TGTGCCAGCAGTTTTGCCCACCGGGCGGGGCCCTTCAATGAGCAGTTCTTC.

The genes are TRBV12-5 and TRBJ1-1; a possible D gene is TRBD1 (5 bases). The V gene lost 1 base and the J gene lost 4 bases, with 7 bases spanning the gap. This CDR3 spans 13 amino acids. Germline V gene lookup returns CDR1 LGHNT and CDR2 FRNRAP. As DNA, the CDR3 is TGTGCTAGTGGTTTGGGGGGCGGCACTGAAGCTTTCTTT. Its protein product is CASGLGGGTEAFF.

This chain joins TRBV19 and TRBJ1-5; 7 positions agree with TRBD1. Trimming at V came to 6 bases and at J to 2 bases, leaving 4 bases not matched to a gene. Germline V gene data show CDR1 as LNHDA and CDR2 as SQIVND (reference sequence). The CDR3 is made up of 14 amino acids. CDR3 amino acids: CASSVTGGNQPQHF. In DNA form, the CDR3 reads TGTGCCAGTAGCGTCACAGGGGGCAATCAGCCCCAGCATTTT.

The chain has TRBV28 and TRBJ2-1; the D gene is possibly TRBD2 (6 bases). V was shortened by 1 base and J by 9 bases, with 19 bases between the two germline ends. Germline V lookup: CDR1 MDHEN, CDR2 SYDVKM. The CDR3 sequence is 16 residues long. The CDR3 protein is CASSLLIAAGRGEQFF. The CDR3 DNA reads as TGTGCCAGCAGTTTATTAATAGCGGCGGGACGGGGTGAGCAGTTCTTC.

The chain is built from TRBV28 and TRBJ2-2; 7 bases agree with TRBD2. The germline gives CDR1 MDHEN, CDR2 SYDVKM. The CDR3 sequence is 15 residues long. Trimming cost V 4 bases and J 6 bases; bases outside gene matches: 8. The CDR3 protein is CASSSPSSGAGELFF. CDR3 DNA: TGTGCCAGCAGTTCACCCTCTAGCGGCGCCGGGGAGCTGTTTTTT.

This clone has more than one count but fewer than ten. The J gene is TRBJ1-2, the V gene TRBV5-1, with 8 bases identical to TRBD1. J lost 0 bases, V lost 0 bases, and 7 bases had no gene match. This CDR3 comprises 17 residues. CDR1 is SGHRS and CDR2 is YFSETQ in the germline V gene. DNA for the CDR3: TGCGCCAGCAGCTTGGTGGCAGGGGGCAGCGCTAACTATGGCTACACCTTC. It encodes CASSLVAGGSANYGYTF.

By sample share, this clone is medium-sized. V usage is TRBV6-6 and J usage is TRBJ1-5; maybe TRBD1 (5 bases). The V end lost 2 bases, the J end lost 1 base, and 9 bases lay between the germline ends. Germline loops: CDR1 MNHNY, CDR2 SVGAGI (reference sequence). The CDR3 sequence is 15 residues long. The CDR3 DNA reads TGTGCCAGCAGTTACGGATCAGGGAGCAATCAGCCCCAGCATTTT. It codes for CASSYGSGSNQPQHF.